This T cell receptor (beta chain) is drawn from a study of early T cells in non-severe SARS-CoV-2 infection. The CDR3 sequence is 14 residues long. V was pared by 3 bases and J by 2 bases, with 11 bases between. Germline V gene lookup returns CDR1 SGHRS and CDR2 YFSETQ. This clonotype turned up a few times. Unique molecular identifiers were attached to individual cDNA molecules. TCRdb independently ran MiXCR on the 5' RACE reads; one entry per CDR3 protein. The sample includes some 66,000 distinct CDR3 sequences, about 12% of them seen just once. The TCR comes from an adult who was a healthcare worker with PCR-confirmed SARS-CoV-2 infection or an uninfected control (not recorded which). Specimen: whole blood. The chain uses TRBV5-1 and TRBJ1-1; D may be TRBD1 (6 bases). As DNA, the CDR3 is TGCGCCAGCAGCTCGGGACATTTAAACACTGAAGCTTTCTTT. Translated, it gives CASSSGHLNTEAFF.